This T cell receptor (beta chain) was found in a study of blood T cell repertoires in COVID-19. At the level of the study: Acute-phase and convalescent COVID-19 samples originated in the United States, Italy and Spain. Sample material is recorded as cDNA or gDNA derived from T cells, B-cell-depleted T cells, or PBMCs.

Deletions cut 5 bases from V and 5 bases from J, with 6 bases between. Germline CDR1 reads MGHDK; CDR2 reads SYGVNS. This CDR3 comprises 11 residues. As originally analysed: Nucleated cell counts were estimated from reference gene primer amplification. Method: immunoSEQ multiplex PCR; TCRdb's copy keeps in-frame clones and lacks some. The D gene and trimming were derived from the DNA, and the V and J assignments and clone size from that table. The table lists about 140,000 clones, about 90% of them singletons, with roughly 1.4% in the top ten. Material for sequencing was peripheral blood. The J gene is TRBJ1-2, the V gene TRBV25-1; D gene uncertain. This sequence originates from a woman between 55 and 75 years old with acute or convalescent COVID-19. The CDR3 sequence is CASSSGYGYTF. DNA for the CDR3: TGTGCCAGCAGTTCAGGATATGGCTACACCTTC.